A selection of T cell receptor beta chains follows, all from one sample in a study of blood T cell repertoires in COVID-19. Using immunoSEQ multiplex PCR, the repertoire was profiled, and TCRdb retains in-frame clones only, with some absent. Here the sample spans 30,000 to 40,000 clones, just over 90% being singletons. The sample taken for sequencing was peripheral blood. Receptors originate from a male donor with active COVID-19. Both conserved end residues are part of each CDR3. The order of the fields is J gene, clone size, V gene, D gene, CDR3 protein, CDR3 DNA. The D gene is left open where the match is weak. The size field is filled for only some rows; it gives once, few, many or a size class.

>TRBJ2-1|.|TRBV10-3|.
CAISRGDPGNEQFF
TGTGCCATCAGTCGGGGTGACCCAGGCAATGAGCAGTTCTTC
>TRBJ2-3|.|TRBV20-1|.
CSALRRVTQYF
TGCAGTGCTTTACGACGGGTTACGCAGTATTTT
>TRBJ2-2|.|TRBV10-3|TRBD1
CASDRGDTGELFF
TGTGCCTCAGACAGGGGTGACACCGGGGAGCTGTTTTTT
>TRBJ1-4|few|TRBV7-9|.
CASSQISGRLFF
TGTGCCAGCAGCCAAATATCTGGCAGGCTGTTTTTT
>TRBJ1-2|.|TRBV6-5|TRBD1
CASRSTGGLYGYTF
TGTGCCAGCAGGTCGACAGGGGGCCTTTATGGCTACACCTTC
>TRBJ2-1|.|TRBV7-2|.
CASSLANRNNEQFF
TGTGCCAGCAGCTTAGCTAATAGAAACAATGAGCAGTTCTTC
>TRBJ1-2|.|TRBV5-1|.
CASSRTLDGYTF
TGCGCCAGCAGCCGGACACTGGATGGCTACACCTTC
>TRBJ1-2|.|TRBV6-2/TRBV6-3|.
CASSITTTGYGYTF
TGTGCCAGCAGCATTACTACGACAGGCTATGGCTACACCTTC
>TRBJ2-5|.|TRBV7-9|.
CASSLVREYILIQETQYF
TGTGCCAGCAGCTTAGTTAGGGAGTATATCCTGATCCAAGAGACCCAGTACTTC
>TRBJ1-2|.|TRBV4-3|TRBD1
CASSQGRGQGRASGYTF
TGCGCCAGCAGCCAAGGGAGGGGGCAGGGTCGGGCGTCAGGCTACACCTTC
>TRBJ2-1|once|TRBV7-2|.
CASSQSPGTWQFF
TGTGCCAGCAGCCAAAGTCCCGGGACTTGGCAGTTCTTC
>TRBJ2-7|.|TRBV13|TRBD1
CASSSDRDRVVFSYEQYF
TGTGCCAGCAGCTCCGACCGGGACAGGGTGGTATTCTCCTACGAGCAGTACTTC
>TRBJ1-2|.|TRBV10-3|TRBD1
CAISGDSGYGYTF
TGTGCCATCAGTGGGGACAGTGGCTATGGCTACACCTTC
>TRBJ1-1|.|TRBV7-2|.
CASSDTGMNTEAFF
TGTGCCAGCAGCGATACAGGTATGAACACTGAAGCTTTCTTT
>TRBJ1-5|.|TRBV19|.
CASSAVRSNQPQHF
TGTGCCAGTAGTGCGGTAAGAAGCAATCAGCCCCAGCATTTT
>TRBJ2-1|.|TRBV7-2|TRBD2
CASSPALGGGAWEQFF
TGTGCCAGCAGCCCCGCTTTGGGCGGGGGGGCCTGGGAGCAGTTCTTC
>TRBJ2-1|.|TRBV10-1|.
CASLNYRERMYNEQFF
TGCGCCAGCCTTAATTACAGGGAACGCATGTACAATGAGCAGTTCTTC
>TRBJ2-1|.|TRBV6-2/TRBV6-3|TRBD2
CASSYDGRGGLDEQFF
TGTGCCAGCAGTTACGATGGGCGGGGGGGCTTGGATGAGCAGTTCTTC
>TRBJ2-3|.|TRBV9|.
CASSVGPSGGTQYF
TGTGCCAGCAGCGTAGGCCCCTCCGGCGGTACGCAGTATTTT
>TRBJ1-2|.|TRBV19|.
CASRDFDYGYTF
TGTGCCAGTAGGGACTTTGACTATGGCTACACCTTC
>TRBJ1-2|.|TRBV6-1|TRBD1
CASSEARTGGWVGYTF
TGTGCCAGCAGTGAAGCGCGAACAGGGGGCTGGGTTGGCTACACCTTC
>TRBJ1-3|.|TRBV7-9|TRBD1
CASSRGGGNTIYF
TGTGCCAGCAGCCGAGGGGGCGGAAACACCATATATTTT
>TRBJ1-3|once|TRBV9|.
CASSVSGVSGNTIYF
TGTGCCAGCAGCGTATCGGGGGTCTCTGGAAACACCATATATTTT
>TRBJ2-7|.|TRBV6-5|.
CASSYSYSGEQYF
TGTGCCAGCAGTTACTCTTACTCGGGCGAGCAGTACTTC
>TRBJ2-1|.|TRBV7-4|.
CASSLRHLVSNEQFF
TGTGCCAGCAGTTTAAGGCACCTAGTATCTAATGAGCAGTTCTTC
>TRBJ1-2|.|TRBV6-5|.
CATSTGIGYTF
TGTGCCACATCGACCGGGATAGGCTACACCTTC
>TRBJ2-7|.|TRBV10-2|.
CASSEGVPTYEQYF
TGCGCCAGCAGTGAAGGGGTCCCGACCTACGAGCAGTACTTC
>TRBJ2-5|.|TRBV4-3|TRBD2
CASSLERGGLETQYF
TGCGCCAGCAGCCTCGAGCGGGGGGGCCTCGAGACCCAGTACTTC